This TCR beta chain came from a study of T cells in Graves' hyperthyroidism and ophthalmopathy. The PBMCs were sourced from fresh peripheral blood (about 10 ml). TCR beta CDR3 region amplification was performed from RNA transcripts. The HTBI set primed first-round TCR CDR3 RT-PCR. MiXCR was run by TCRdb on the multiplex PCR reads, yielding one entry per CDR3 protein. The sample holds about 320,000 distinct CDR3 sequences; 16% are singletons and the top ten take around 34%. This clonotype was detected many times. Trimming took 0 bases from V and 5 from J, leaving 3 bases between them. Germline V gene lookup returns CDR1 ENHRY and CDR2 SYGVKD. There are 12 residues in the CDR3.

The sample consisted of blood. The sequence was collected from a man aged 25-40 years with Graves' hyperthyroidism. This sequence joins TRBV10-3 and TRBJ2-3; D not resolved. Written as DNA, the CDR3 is TGTGCCATCAGTGAGTCCGTAGATACGCAGTATTTT. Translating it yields CAISESVDTQYF.